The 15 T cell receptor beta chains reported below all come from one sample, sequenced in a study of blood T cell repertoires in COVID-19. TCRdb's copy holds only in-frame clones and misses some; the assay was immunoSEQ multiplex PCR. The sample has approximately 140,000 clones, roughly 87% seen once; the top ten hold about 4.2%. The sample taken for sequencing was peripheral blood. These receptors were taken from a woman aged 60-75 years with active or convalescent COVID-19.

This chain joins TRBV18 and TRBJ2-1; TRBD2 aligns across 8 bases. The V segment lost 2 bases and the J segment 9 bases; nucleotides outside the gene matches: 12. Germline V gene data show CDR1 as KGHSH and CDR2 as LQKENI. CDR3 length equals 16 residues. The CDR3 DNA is TGTGCCAGCTCACCATTAGTCAGCGGGGGTGACTCTGAGCAGTTCTTC. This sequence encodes CASSPLVSGGDSEQFF.

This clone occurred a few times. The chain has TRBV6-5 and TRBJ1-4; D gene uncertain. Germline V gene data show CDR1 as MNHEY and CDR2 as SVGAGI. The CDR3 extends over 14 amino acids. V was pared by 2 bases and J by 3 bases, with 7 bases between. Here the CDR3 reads CASSYGGANEKLFF. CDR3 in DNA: TGTGCCAGCAGTTACGGAGGAGCTAATGAAAAACTGTTTTTT.

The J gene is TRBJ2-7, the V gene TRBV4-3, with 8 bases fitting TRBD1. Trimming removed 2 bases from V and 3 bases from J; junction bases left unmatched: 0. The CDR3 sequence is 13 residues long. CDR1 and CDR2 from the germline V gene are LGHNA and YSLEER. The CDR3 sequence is CASSQTGGYEQYF. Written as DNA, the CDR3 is TGCGCCAGCAGCCAAACAGGGGGCTACGAGCAGTACTTC.

In DNA, the CDR3 is TGTGCCAGCAGCCCCTTCGCAACAGGCGGCACTGAAGCTTTCTTT. It translates to CASSPFATGGTEAFF. The chain carries TRBV7-9 and TRBJ1-1, with a possible D match to TRBD1 (5 bases). The V and J ends lost 5 bases and 4 bases respectively, with 17 bases between them. This CDR3 contains 15 residues. Germline lookup yields CDR1 SEHNR and CDR2 FQNEAQ (reference sequence).

The CDR3, as DNA: TGTGCCACCAGTGACCCGGGGAGGGCCTATGGCTACACCTTC. This translates into CATSDPGRAYGYTF. The chain employs TRBV24-1 and TRBJ1-2; D is undetermined. Germline CDR1 KGHDR, CDR2 SFDVKD. This CDR3 is 14 amino acids long. Trimming shortened V by 4 bases and J by 4 bases, and 12 bases separated the two germline ends.

CDR3 DNA: TGTGCCATCAGTGAGTCGGGACAGGGGGCGCCTGGCTACACCTTC. Translating gives CAISESGQGAPGYTF. This sequence joins TRBV10-3 and TRBJ1-2; 12 bases map to TRBD1. Germline V gene data show CDR1 as ENHRY and CDR2 as SYGVKD. The CDR3 contains 15 residues. J lost 7 bases, V lost 0 bases, and 3 bases had no gene match.

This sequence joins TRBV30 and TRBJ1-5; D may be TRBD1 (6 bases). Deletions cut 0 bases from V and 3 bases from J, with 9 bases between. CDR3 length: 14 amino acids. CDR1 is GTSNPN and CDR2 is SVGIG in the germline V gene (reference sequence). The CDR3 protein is CAWSVQGINQPQHF. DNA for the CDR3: TGTGCCTGGAGTGTTCAGGGGATCAATCAGCCCCAGCATTTT.

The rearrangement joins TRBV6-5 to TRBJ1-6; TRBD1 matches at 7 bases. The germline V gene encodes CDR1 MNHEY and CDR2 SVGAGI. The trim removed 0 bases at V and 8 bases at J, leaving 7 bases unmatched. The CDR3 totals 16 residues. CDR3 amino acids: CASSYSTGSTYSPLHF. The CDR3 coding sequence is TGTGCCAGCAGTTACTCGACAGGGTCTACTTATTCACCCCTCCACTTT.

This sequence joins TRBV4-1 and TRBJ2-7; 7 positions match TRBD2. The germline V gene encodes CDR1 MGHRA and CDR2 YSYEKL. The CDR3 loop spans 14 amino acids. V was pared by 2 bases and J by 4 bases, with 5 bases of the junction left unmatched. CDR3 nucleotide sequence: TGCGCCAGCAGCCAACAGGCGGGAGAATACGAGCAGTACTTC. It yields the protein CASSQQAGEYEQYF.

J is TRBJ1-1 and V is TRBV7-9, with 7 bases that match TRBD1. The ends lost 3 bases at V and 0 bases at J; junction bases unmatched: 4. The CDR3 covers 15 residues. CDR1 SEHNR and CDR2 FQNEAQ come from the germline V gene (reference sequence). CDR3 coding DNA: TGTGCCAGCAGCTTTGGGGGGACAGTGAACACTGAAGCTTTCTTT. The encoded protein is CASSFGGTVNTEAFF.

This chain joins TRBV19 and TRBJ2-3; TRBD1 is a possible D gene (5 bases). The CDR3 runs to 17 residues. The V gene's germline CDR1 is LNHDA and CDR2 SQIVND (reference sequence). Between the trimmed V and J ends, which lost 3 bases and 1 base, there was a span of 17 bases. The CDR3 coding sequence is TGTGCCAGTAGTATTGCCCTGGACACGACAGGCACAGATACGCAGTATTTT. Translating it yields CASSIALDTTGTDTQYF.

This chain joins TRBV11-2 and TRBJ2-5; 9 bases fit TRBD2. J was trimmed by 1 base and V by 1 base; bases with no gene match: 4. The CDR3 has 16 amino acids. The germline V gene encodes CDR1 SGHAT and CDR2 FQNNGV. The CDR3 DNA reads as TGTGCCAGCAGCTTAGTGGGCGGGGGGGTCCAAGAGACCCAGTACTTC. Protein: CASSLVGGGVQETQYF.

In nucleotides, the CDR3 is TGTGCCAGCAGCAACAGGGGGCCTAATGAAAAACTGTTTTTT. As protein: CASSNRGPNEKLFF. V is TRBV5-6 and J is TRBJ1-4; 9 positions match TRBD1. After removal of 4 bases from V and 3 bases from J, the junction contained 1 base not matched to a gene. Per germline, CDR1 SGHDT and CDR2 YYEEEE. The CDR3 has 14 residues.

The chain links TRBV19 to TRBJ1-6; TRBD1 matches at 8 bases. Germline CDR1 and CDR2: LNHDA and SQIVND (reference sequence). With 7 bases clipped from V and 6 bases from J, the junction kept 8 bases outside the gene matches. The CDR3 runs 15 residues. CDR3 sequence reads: CASKKGQGANSPLHF. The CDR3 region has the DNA TGTGCCAGTAAAAAGGGGCAGGGGGCTAATTCACCCCTCCACTTT.

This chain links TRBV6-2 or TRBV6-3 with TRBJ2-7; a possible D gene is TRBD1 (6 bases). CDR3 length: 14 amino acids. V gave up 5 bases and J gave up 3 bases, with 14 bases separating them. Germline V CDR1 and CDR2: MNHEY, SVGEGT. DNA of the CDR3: TGTGCCAGCAGTGACCAGGGGACCTACTACGAGCAGTACTTC. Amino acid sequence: CASSDQGTYYEQYF.